The rows below give T cell receptor beta chains drawn from one sample of a study of response to subunit inactivated influenza vaccine. One entry per CDR3 protein, called by TCRdb with MiXCR from the RT-PCR reads. This table holds hundreds of thousands of distinct CDR3 sequences, about a tenth found once. The sequenced sample was PBMCs from blood, obtained more than 35 days after vaccination. The receptors here all came from a man aged 50-60 years who received an inactivated influenza vaccine. Both conserved end residues are part of each CDR3. D genes are given only for firm matches. Not all rows give a size; the values are once, few, many and, for expanded clones, a class.

D gene	V gene	J gene	clone size	CDR3 length	CDR3 DNA	CDR3 protein
TRBD2	TRBV18	TRBJ2-3	few	15	TGTGCCAGCTCGAGGACTAGCGGGACGATAGATACGCAGTATTTT	CASSRTSGTIDTQYF
-	TRBV12-3/TRBV12-4	TRBJ2-1	many	15	TGTGCCAGCAGCCTTCTAGCGCCCTCCTACAATGAGCAGTTCTTC	CASSLLAPSYNEQFF
-	TRBV4-1	TRBJ2-2	few	14	TGCGCCAGCAGCCAAGTTAAGGGCACCGGGGAGCTGTTTTTT	CASSQVKGTGELFF
TRBD2	TRBV12-3/TRBV12-4	TRBJ2-3	-	15	TGTGCCAGCAGTTTAAGGGCGGGAGGAACAGATACGCAGTATTTT	CASSLRAGGTDTQYF
-	TRBV9	TRBJ2-5	many	18	TGTGCCAGCAGCGCCCTGAGCCCGTCGGGCGGGAATGGGGAGACCCAGTACTTC	CASSALSPSGGNGETQYF
-	TRBV12-3/TRBV12-4	TRBJ2-3	few	14	TGTGCCAGCAGTTGGTCGGGGGACACAGATACGCAGTATTTT	CASSWSGDTDTQYF
-	TRBV20-1	TRBJ2-1	few	14	TGCAGTGCTAGTCGGGGGGCCTCCTACAATGAGCAGTTCTTC	CSASRGASYNEQFF
-	TRBV28	TRBJ2-7	few	16	TGTGCCAGCAGTCGAGCTACCAGGGACACCTCCTACGAGCAGTACTTC	CASSRATRDTSYEQYF
-	TRBV29-1	TRBJ1-1	-	13	TGCAGCGTGGGGAAACTCGGCCCCACTGAAGCTTTCTTT	CSVGKLGPTEAFF
-	TRBV19	TRBJ2-4	few	15	TGTGCCAGTAGTATACCCTTCCTAGCCAAAAACATTCAGTACTTC	CASSIPFLAKNIQYF
TRBD1	TRBV12-3/TRBV12-4	TRBJ2-4	few	14	TGTGCCAGCAGTTACTTCTTGGACAGGGACATTCAGTACTTC	CASSYFLDRDIQYF
-	TRBV12-3/TRBV12-4	TRBJ1-5	few	16	TGTGCCAGCAGTCCCATGGGAGGCCGGCGGACTCAGCCCCAGCATTTT	CASSPMGGRRTQPQHF
TRBD1	TRBV6-4	TRBJ2-7	few	14	TGTGCCAGCAGAAGGGACAGGGGCGCTTACGAGCAGTACTTC	CASRRDRGAYEQYF
-	TRBV3-1	TRBJ1-2	-	18	TGTGCCAGCAGCCGGTGGATCGACCAGGAACAGCCCAGCTATGGCTACACCTTC	CASSRWIDQEQPSYGYTF
TRBD1	TRBV30	TRBJ1-2	-	14	TGTGCCTGGAGTCTCCGACAGGGAAACTATGGCTACACCTTC	CAWSLRQGNYGYTF
TRBD1	TRBV6-2/TRBV6-3	TRBJ2-1	many	13	TGTGCCACCCGGGACAGCTCCTACAATGAGCAGTTCTTC	CATRDSSYNEQFF
TRBD1	TRBV7-9	TRBJ2-7	few	15	TGTGCCAGCAGCTTAGGACAGGGGGTAGGCTACGAGCAGTACTTC	CASSLGQGVGYEQYF
-	TRBV30	TRBJ2-1	few	14	TGTGCCTGGAGTGGCCCCGGGATCTACAATGAGCAGTTCTTC	CAWSGPGIYNEQFF
-	TRBV27	TRBJ2-7	few	14	TGTGCCAGCAGGGGGGACCCTAATCTCTACGAGCAGTACTTC	CASRGDPNLYEQYF
-	TRBV5-1	TRBJ2-7	many	13	TGCGCCAGCAGCTTGGGGGCAGATCACGAGCAGTACTTC	CASSLGADHEQYF
-	TRBV20-1	TRBJ2-2	many	13	TGCAGTGCTAGAGATATCTACACCGGGGAGCTGTTTTTT	CSARDIYTGELFF
-	TRBV9	TRBJ2-3	few	14	TGTGCCAGCAGCGTAGGCCCCTCCACAGATACGCAGTATTTT	CASSVGPSTDTQYF
TRBD1	TRBV29-1	TRBJ2-5	-	14	TGCAGCGTTTACAGGGGAATCGGCCAAGAGACCCAGTACTTC	CSVYRGIGQETQYF
-	TRBV10-3	TRBJ2-2	few	12	TGTGCCATCAGTGAGTGGGCCGGGGAGCTGTTTTTT	CAISEWAGELFF
-	TRBV24-1	TRBJ2-2	-	15	TGTGCCACCAGTGGCGAGGGATCGAACACCGGGGAGCTGTTTTTT	CATSGEGSNTGELFF
TRBD2	TRBV5-6	TRBJ2-1	-	16	TGTGCCAGCAGCTTGTGGGCGGGAGCCGACTACAATGAGCAGTTCTTC	CASSLWAGADYNEQFF
-	TRBV11-3	TRBJ2-2	-	13	TGTGCCAGCAGCCCCATGCGGACCGGGGAGCTGTTTTTT	CASSPMRTGELFF
-	TRBV25-1	TRBJ2-2	few	13	TGTGCCAGCAGGTTGGGAAACACCGGGGAGCTGTTTTTT	CASRLGNTGELFF
-	TRBV12-3/TRBV12-4	TRBJ1-2	many	14	TGTGCCAGCAGTCCGGTAGATCCCCTTAATGGCTACACCTTC	CASSPVDPLNGYTF
TRBD2	TRBV20-1	TRBJ2-1	few	15	TGCAGTGCTAGAGAAGGTAGCGGGGCCCTAAATGAGCAGTTCTTC	CSAREGSGALNEQFF
-	TRBV27	TRBJ2-3	many	15	TGTGCCAGCAGTTTACAGGGAAGTTTCACAGATACGCAGTATTTT	CASSLQGSFTDTQYF
TRBD1	TRBV18	TRBJ1-2	many	15	TGTGCCAGCTCACCACCGACAGGGCGGACCTATGGCTACACCTTC	CASSPPTGRTYGYTF
-	TRBV13	TRBJ2-1	-	14	TGTGCCAGCAGCGGCCCAATTAGGAACAATGAGCAGTTCTTC	CASSGPIRNNEQFF
-	TRBV13	TRBJ2-6	-	15	TGTGCCAGCAGCCAGCAAGGCTCTGGGGCCAACGTCCTGACTTTC	CASSQQGSGANVLTF
-	TRBV20-1	TRBJ2-7	-	13	TGCAGTGCCAATGGGAGGAGGCCCTACGAGCAGTACTTC	CSANGRRPYEQYF
-	TRBV5-5	TRBJ1-4	many	13	TGTGCCAGCAGTTCGATGGGGGGTGAAAAACTGTTTTTT	CASSSMGGEKLFF
-	TRBV28	TRBJ1-1	few	12	TGTGCCAGCAGTTTTGGATTCTCTGAAGCTTTCTTT	CASSFGFSEAFF
-	TRBV7-8	TRBJ2-6	-	19	TGTGCCAGCAGTCGGACCAGGGGCAGGCCGTACTCTGGGGCCAACGTCCTGACTTTC	CASSRTRGRPYSGANVLTF
TRBD2	TRBV6-5	TRBJ2-5	-	17	TGTGCCAGCAGTTCCGGCACTAGACTAGCGGTGGGAGAGACCCAGTACTTC	CASSSGTRLAVGETQYF
-	TRBV20-1	TRBJ1-2	many	12	TGCAGTGCTAGAGATCCAGGGTATGGCTACACCTTC	CSARDPGYGYTF
-	TRBV3-1	TRBJ2-5	-	14	TGTGCCAGCAGCCAAGACATAACCCAAGAGACCCAGTACTTC	CASSQDITQETQYF
-	TRBV5-1	TRBJ1-6	-	12	TGCGCCAGCAGGGACAATAGGAAAACCCTCCACTTT	CASRDNRKTLHF